This T cell receptor (beta chain) is drawn from a study of blood T cell repertoires in COVID-19. Study in general: Acute-phase and convalescent COVID-19 samples originated in the United States, Italy and Spain.

This table comes from immunoSEQ multiplex PCR, and its TCRdb copy is limited to in-frame clones, with some not included. The table has about 140,000 clones, about 80% seen once. The receptor comes from an older woman with acute or convalescent COVID-19. Sample: peripheral blood.

This chain's CDR3 is CASSLGPVAGAFF. CDR3 DNA sequence: TGTGCCAGCAGCTTAGGTCCCGTAGCTGGAGCTTTCTTT. V and J are TRBV11-2 and TRBJ1-1; D ambiguous. Germline V gene lookup returns CDR1 SGHAT and CDR2 FQNNGV. This CDR3 comprises 13 residues. The ends were cut back, 1 base at V and 10 bases at J, with 13 bases in the middle.